This record concerns one TCR beta chain sequence. This specimen comes from a study of memory CD4+ T cells and cytomegalovirus serostatus. Study-level background: Donors were healthy Belgian adults, 9 CMV seropositive and under 30 seronegative.

Germline V lookup: CDR1 SQVTM, CDR2 ANQGSEA. Trimming shortened V by 3 bases and J by 0 bases, and 18 bases separated the two germline ends. The CDR3 runs 16 residues. Repertoires were generated with immunoSEQ multiplex PCR, while TCRdb's copy carries only in-frame clones and drops some. This table holds under 55,000 clones, 78% found once. The sort gate was single viable CD3+CD4+CD8-CD45RO+ cells for memory CD4+ T cells. The rearrangement joins TRBV29-1 to TRBJ2-7; either TRBD1 or TRBD2 may fit D (6 bases each). This clonotype was obtained from an adult in good health and CMV-seronegative. Sequenced: memory CD4+ T cells from blood. The CDR3 nucleotides read TGCAGCGTTGAGGGTATCGGGGGCAGGAACTCCTACGAGCAGTACTTC. As protein: CSVEGIGGRNSYEQYF.